The T cell receptor beta chain under discussion was sequenced for a study of somatic mutations in cytotoxic T cells in rheumatoid arthritis. Study background: Blood from the patient (approximately 30 ml EDTA) was drawn right after diagnosis, pretreatment.

TCRdb's copy holds only in-frame clones and misses some; the assay was immunoSEQ multiplex PCR. The repertoire has more than 12,000 clones, 60% to 75% of them found once; the top ten carry 8% to 13%. Germline V gene sequence: CDR1 SGDLS, CDR2 YYNGEE. The V and J ends lost 0 bases and 5 bases respectively, with 18 bases between them. The CDR3 is 17 amino acids. The CD4+ and CD8+ fractions came from positive magnetic bead selection and were purity-checked by flow cytometry. This TCR was sampled from an adult with rheumatoid arthritis. Sequencing was done on a sample of CD8+ T cells sorted from blood. The chain joins TRBV9 to TRBJ2-1; D gene uncertain. CDR3 DNA sequence: TGTGCCAGCAGCGTAGAGCCTTTCCCCCTAGAAAACAATGAGCAGTTCTTC. Its protein product is CASSVEPFPLENNEQFF.